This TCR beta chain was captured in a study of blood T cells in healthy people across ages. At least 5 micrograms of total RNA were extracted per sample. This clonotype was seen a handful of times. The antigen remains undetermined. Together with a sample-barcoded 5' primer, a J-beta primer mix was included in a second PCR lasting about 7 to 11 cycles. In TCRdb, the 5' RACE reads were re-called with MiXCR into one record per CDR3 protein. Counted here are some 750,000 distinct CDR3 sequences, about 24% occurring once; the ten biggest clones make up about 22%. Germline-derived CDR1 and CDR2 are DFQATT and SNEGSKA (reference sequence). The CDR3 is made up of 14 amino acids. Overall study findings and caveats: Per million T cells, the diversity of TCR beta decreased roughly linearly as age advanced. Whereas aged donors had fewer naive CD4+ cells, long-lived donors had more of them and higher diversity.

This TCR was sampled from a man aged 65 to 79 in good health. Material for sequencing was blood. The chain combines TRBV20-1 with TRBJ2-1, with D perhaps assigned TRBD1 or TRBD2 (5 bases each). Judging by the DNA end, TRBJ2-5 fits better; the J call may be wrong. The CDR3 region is CSARVLGPRVTQYF. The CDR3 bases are TGCAGTGCTAGAGTTCTGGGACCCCGGGTGACCCAGTACTTC.